This T cell receptor (beta chain) was profiled in a study of CD8 T cells in ankylosing spondylitis (dated by TCRdb to the late 2010s). Regarding the research as a whole: The study profiled T cell receptor beta repertoires in healthy donors and ankylosing spondylitis patients to find disease-linked TCR variants. The full study cohort comprised 25 ankylosing spondylitis patients and over 95 healthy donors. Peripheral blood samples were taken, and synovial fluid was additionally collected from ankylosing spondylitis patients.

General study outcomes and caveats: The disease-linked clones had a CD8+ phenotype and were found at relatively low frequencies in peripheral blood. Some of the motif variants had been reported before in the synovial fluid and blood of reactive arthritis patients, a finding that suggests common disease-initiation mechanisms. A TCR beta motif of about 8 highly homologous amino acid variants appeared characteristic of blood from ankylosing spondylitis patients. The disease-linked clones were reported as significantly enriched in matched synovial fluid samples from ankylosing spondylitis patients.

This clonotype was seen a handful of times. Its binding antigen is unknown. Per-nucleotide qualities are absent, and no much larger clonotype sits a single base away. Sequencing was performed on an Illumina HiSeq 2500. TCR beta libraries were prepared by quantitative 5'-RACE with molecular barcodes. Concerning the study's data processing: A new computational method based on a probabilistic model of VDJ rearrangement was used to identify disease-linked TCR variants. Clones were called with MiXCR by TCRdb after fastp trimmed the public reads at Q25, and only in-frame beta chains were retained. Records with the same CDR3 protein are collapsed into one entry carrying the most frequent genes and DNA. These V and J calls are TCRdb output, not the study's own analysis. In all, the sample holds fewer than 650,000 distinct CDR3 sequences, and roughly 13% of those were seen once. The top ten clones comprise almost 7% of the sample.

The TCR was taken from a male donor with ankylosing spondylitis. Source material: blood, either unsorted or a sorted T cell fraction (not recorded which).

The CDR3 region: CASSLNGRKGDTQYF. The nucleotides read TGCGCCAGCAGCTTGAACGGGAGGAAGGGAGATACGCAGTATTTT. The rearranged segments are TRBV5-1 and TRBJ2-3, and 7 junction bases match TRBD2. The CDR3, cysteine through phenylalanine, is 15 amino acids long. The only DNA kept is the CDR3, 45 bases in frame from the first base. The CDR1 and CDR2 encoded by the germline V gene are SGHRS and YFSETQ. Trimming accounts for 1 base at V and 5 bases at J, while the number of junction bases matched to no gene is 7.